These T cell receptor beta chains were read from a single sample in a study of control samples from healthy donors and cancer patients. Only in-frame clones appear in the TCRdb table, and some are missing; sequencing was by immunoSEQ multiplex PCR. The data hold 90,000 or so clones, with about nine tenths observed a single time. The source material was blood. These receptor sequences come from a woman in her sixties or seventies in good health. The CDR3 runs from the conserved cysteine through the conserved F or W. The D gene is left open where the match is weak. Where a row states a size, it is once, few, many or the class of an expanded clone; other rows omit it.

clone_size d_call j_call v_call cdr3_aa cdr3_nt
- - TRBJ2-5 TRBV9 CASSVAGRVGETQYF TGTGCCAGCAGCGTAGCTGGCAGGGTGGGCGAGACCCAGTACTTC
- - TRBJ1-1 TRBV6-5 CASSSRDDTEAFF TGTGCCAGCAGTTCCCGGGACGACACTGAAGCTTTCTTT
- - TRBJ1-1 TRBV5-4 CASSLGTHTNTEAFF TGTGCCAGCAGCTTGGGGACTCACACAAACACTGAAGCTTTCTTT
- - TRBJ2-3 TRBV27 CASSLRGGTQSTDTQYF TGTGCCAGCAGTTTAAGGGGGGGGACCCAGAGCACAGATACGCAGTATTTT
- - TRBJ1-4 TRBV25-1 CASSDPGATNEKLFF TGTGCCAGCAGTGATCCAGGGGCAACTAATGAAAAACTGTTTTTT
- - TRBJ2-5 TRBV7-9 CASSSDYQETQYF TGTGCCAGCAGCTCCGACTACCAAGAGACCCAGTACTTC
- TRBD1 TRBJ1-1 TRBV29-1 CSGTGGANTEAFF TGCAGCGGAACAGGGGGCGCAAACACTGAAGCTTTCTTT
- TRBD2 TRBJ2-7 TRBV7-2 CASRLGTTEQYF TGTGCCAGCAGGTTAGGGACTACCGAGCAGTACTTC
once - TRBJ1-6 TRBV2 CASSSTEGFNSPLHF TGTGCCAGCAGTTCGACAGAGGGATTTAATTCACCCCTCCACTTT
- - TRBJ2-6 TRBV30 CAWEPPGRPGANVLTF TGTGCCTGGGAACCCCCAGGGCGTCCTGGGGCCAACGTCCTGACTTTC
- - TRBJ1-1 TRBV5-1 CASSLDTEAFF TGCGCCAGCAGCTTGGACACTGAAGCTTTCTTT
- - TRBJ1-1 TRBV6-4 CASSDSGPLVAFF TGTGCCAGCAGTGACTCTGGACCGTTGGTAGCTTTCTTT
- - TRBJ1-1 TRBV2 CASRRRRGTEAFF TGTGCCAGCAGAAGAAGGAGGGGCACTGAAGCTTTCTTT
- - TRBJ1-2 TRBV6-5 CASTPGTSGGYTF TGTGCCAGCACCCCGGGGACCTCGGGTGGCTACACCTTC
- - TRBJ1-4 TRBV30 CAWTLGATANEKLFF TGTGCCTGGACTCTGGGGGCGACGGCTAATGAAAAACTGTTTTTT
once - TRBJ2-7 TRBV9 CASSALGGEQYF TGTGCCAGCAGCGCCCTTGGGGGCGAGCAGTACTTC
- - TRBJ2-6 TRBV4-3 CASSQVRAGANVLTF TGCGCCAGCAGCCAAGTGAGGGCTGGGGCCAACGTCCTGACTTTC
- TRBD2 TRBJ2-1 TRBV19 CASSIFSGSGLNEQFF TGTGCCAGTAGTATATTTAGCGGGAGTGGCCTCAATGAGCAGTTCTTC
- TRBD1 TRBJ2-7 TRBV20-1 CSASMAGTGQGLMSQDSYEQYF TGCAGTGCTAGTATGGCCGGAACGGGACAGGGCCTTATGAGCCAGGATTCCTACGAGCAGTACTTC
- - TRBJ2-1 TRBV23-1 CASSPGSRIETYNEQFF TGCGCCAGCAGTCCGGGATCGAGGATCGAGACCTACAATGAGCAGTTCTTC
- - TRBJ2-7 TRBV4-1 CASSQATGLSSYEQYF TGCGCCAGCAGCCAAGCCACAGGGCTTTCGTCCTACGAGCAGTACTTC
- - TRBJ1-4 TRBV5-6 CVSSLGLPGRGSNEKLFF TGTGTCAGCAGCCTGGGGCTGCCGGGGAGGGGTTCTAATGAAAAACTGTTTTTT
- - TRBJ1-5 TRBV27 CASSDTGTLNQPQHF TGTGCCAGCAGCGATACGGGGACCCTCAATCAGCCCCAGCATTTT
- - TRBJ1-2 TRBV29-1 CSVLGGGYGYTF TGCAGCGTCTTGGGCGGGGGCTATGGCTACACCTTC
once - TRBJ1-1 TRBV25-1 CASSDPVRAFF TGTGCCAGCAGTGATCCCGTCCGGGCTTTCTTT
- TRBD2 TRBJ2-3 TRBV6-6 CASSYAQRGGSDTQYF TGTGCCAGCAGTTACGCCCAGCGGGGGGGCTCAGATACGCAGTATTTT
- - TRBJ1-2 TRBV6-5 CASSYGGLPGGGYTF TGTGCCAGCAGTTACGGTGGCCTACCGGGGGGTGGCTACACCTTC
- - TRBJ1-5 TRBV6-5 CASSWGDNQPQHF TGTGCCAGCAGCTGGGGAGACAATCAGCCCCAGCATTTT
- - TRBJ2-1 TRBV27 CASSLGVGGNEQFF TGTGCCAGCAGTTTAGGGGTAGGGGGAAATGAGCAGTTCTTC
- TRBD1 TRBJ1-2 TRBV19 CASSTGQGPFYGYTF TGTGCCAGTAGTACCGGACAGGGACCGTTCTATGGCTACACCTTC
- - TRBJ2-2 TRBV30 CAWSRGTANTGELFF TGTGCCTGGAGCCGCGGGACGGCGAACACCGGGGAGCTGTTTTTT
- TRBD2 TRBJ2-7 TRBV5-1 CASSLFSGGIYEQYF TGCGCCAGCAGCTTGTTTAGCGGGGGTATCTACGAGCAGTACTTC
- - TRBJ1-2 TRBV29-1 CGAGGSNYGYTF TGCGGAGCCGGAGGTTCTAACTATGGCTACACCTTC
- - TRBJ2-2 TRBV14 CASSHRGSGTGELFF TGTGCCAGCAGCCACAGGGGATCGGGCACCGGGGAGCTGTTTTTT
- TRBD2 TRBJ2-1 TRBV7-2 CASSFSGNEQFF TGTGCCAGCAGCTTTAGCGGGAATGAGCAGTTCTTC
few - TRBJ1-1 TRBV12-3/TRBV12-4 CASSLGPGEAFF TGTGCCAGCAGTTTAGGTCCGGGAGAGGCTTTCTTT
- - TRBJ2-5 TRBV12-3/TRBV12-4 CASRTSQETQYF TGTGCCAGCAGAACTAGTCAGGAGACCCAGTACTTC
- - TRBJ1-4 TRBV30 CAWAPNNSRGKLFF TGTGCCTGGGCCCCAAATAACTCCAGGGGAAAACTGTTTTTT
- - TRBJ1-1 TRBV5-5 CASSSSGLEAFF TGTGCCAGCAGCTCTTCAGGGTTGGAAGCTTTCTTT
- TRBD2 TRBJ2-1 TRBV6-5 CASTLSGSMYNEQFF TGTGCCAGCACCCTCAGCGGGAGCATGTACAATGAGCAGTTCTTC
once - TRBJ2-2 TRBV11-2 CASSLEGKTGELFF TGTGCCAGCAGCTTAGAAGGGAAGACCGGGGAGCTGTTTTTT
- - TRBJ2-3 TRBV27 CASSLRGQDTQYF TGTGCCAGCAGTTTAAGGGGACAAGATACGCAGTATTTT
- - TRBJ2-1 TRBV7-2 CASSTSGTDYNEQFF TGTGCCAGCAGCACCTCCGGGACGGACTACAATGAGCAGTTCTTC
few - TRBJ1-3 TRBV2 CASSEGMGSSGNTIYF TGTGCCAGCAGTGAAGGCATGGGCTCCTCTGGAAACACCATATATTTT
- TRBD1 TRBJ1-5 TRBV19 CASSSQGGVQPQHF TGTGCCAGTAGTTCACAGGGGGGAGTGCAGCCCCAGCATTTT
few - TRBJ1-3 TRBV3-1/TRBV3-2 CASSLGGGNTIYF TGTGCCAGCAGCCTTGGAGGTGGAAACACCATATATTTT
once - TRBJ1-1 TRBV5-1 CASMGHSEAFF TGCGCCAGCATGGGACATTCTGAAGCTTTCTTT
- TRBD1 TRBJ1-3 TRBV19 CASSMTGENTIYF TGTGCCAGTAGCATGACAGGGGAGAACACCATATATTTT